Shown below are 4 T cell receptor beta chains from a single sample sequenced in a study of T cell repertoires in cytomegalovirus infection (dated by TCRdb to about 2019). The meaning of the sample's treatment or condition label: in vitro stimulation with specific CMV peptide epitopes to enrich CMV-specific T cells. For these TCRs, the target antigens are not known. The data were produced on an Illumina HiSeq 1500. TCRdb redid the processing of the public reads, applying fastp at Q25 and MiXCR, and retained in-frame beta chains. For every CDR3 protein sequence, its rows merge into one entry that carries the most common genes and DNA. The sample profile shows about 920,000 distinct CDR3 sequences; roughly 31% of them were found once. The top ten clones comprise over 10% of the sample. Material: cultured CD8+ T cells from PBMCs, obtained from culture after CMV antigen stimulation. The receptors originated from a human donor in good health (CMV status not recorded). Some clones in this sample may be carry-over from other donors' samples.

This chain connects TRBV10-3 to TRBJ2-3; TRBD1 or TRBD2 may be the D gene (5 bases each). This CDR3 contains 14 residues. Germline CDR1 is ENHRY and CDR2 is SYGVKD. V was pared by 7 bases and J by 14 bases, with 25 bases between. CDR3 sequence reads: CAIMLPGRNSSWYF. CDR3 nucleotide sequence: TGTGCCATCATGCTACCGGGACGCAACTCCTCGTGGTATTTT.

This clonotype was detected many times. V is TRBV7-8 and J is TRBJ2-6; D is possibly TRBD1 (6 bases). The V and J ends lost 4 bases and 0 bases respectively, with 13 bases between them. This CDR3 spans 17 amino acids. CDR1 is SGHVS and CDR2 is FQNEAQ in the germline V gene. CDR3 in amino acids: CASSSKDRVSGANVLTF. CDR3 bases: TGTGCCAGCAGCTCAAAGGACAGAGTCTCTGGGGCCAACGTCCTGACTTTC. The entire variable domain, with the rest obtained from reference TRBV7-8 and TRBJ2-6, is as follows: GAGVSQSPRYKVAKRGQDVALRCDPISGHVSLFWYQQALGQGPEFLTYFQNEAQLDKSGLPSDRFFAERPEGSVSTLKIQRTQQEDSAVYLCASSSKDRVSGANVLTFGAGSRLTVL.

This chain uses TRBV27 with TRBJ1-2; possible D gene TRBD1, 5 bases. Germline CDR1 reads MNHEY; CDR2 reads SMNVEV (reference sequence). V lost 3 bases and J lost 7, with 12 bases in between. CDR3 length: 13 amino acids. This chain's CDR3 is CASSFLSGSGYTF. As DNA, the CDR3 is TGTGCCAGCAGTTTTCTTTCAGGGTCTGGCTACACCTTC.

The chain employs TRBV18 and TRBJ1-5, with 10 bases aligning to TRBD1. Trimming took 3 bases from V and 15 from J; bases not matched to a gene: 5. Germline V gene lookup returns CDR1 KGHSH and CDR2 LQKENI. This CDR3 region has 12 residues. The CDR3 DNA reads as TGTGCCAGCTCACCCGGGACAGGGGCCCCGCATTTT. Protein sequence: CASSPGTGAPHF.